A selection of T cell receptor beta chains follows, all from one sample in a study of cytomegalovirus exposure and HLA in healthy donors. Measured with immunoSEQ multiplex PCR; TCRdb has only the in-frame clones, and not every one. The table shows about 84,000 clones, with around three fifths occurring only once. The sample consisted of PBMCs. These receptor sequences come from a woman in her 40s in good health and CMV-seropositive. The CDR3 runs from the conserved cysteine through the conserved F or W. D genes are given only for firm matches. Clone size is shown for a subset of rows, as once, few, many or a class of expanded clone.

CASSLGGQGRNYGYTF | TGTGCCAGCAGCTTGGGGGGACAGGGGCGAAACTATGGCTACACCTTC | TRBD1 | - | TRBJ1-2 | TRBV5-4
CASSVGLVEFGGELFF | TGTGCCAGCAGCGTCGGTCTAGTCGAATTCGGCGGGGAGCTGTTTTTT | - | - | TRBJ2-2 | TRBV9
CASSLEAGGPYEQYF | TGTGCCAGCAGCTTAGAAGCGGGAGGGCCGTACGAGCAGTACTTC | TRBD2 | once | TRBJ2-7 | TRBV11-2
CASSLAVQNHNSPLHF | TGTGCCAGCAGCTTAGCGGTACAGAACCATAATTCACCCCTCCACTTT | - | - | TRBJ1-6 | TRBV7-6
CASSYSTANTEAFF | TGTGCCAGCAGCTATTCGACAGCGAACACTGAAGCTTTCTTT | - | - | TRBJ1-1 | TRBV7-2
CASSLPVGMNTEAFF | TGTGCCAGCAGTTTACCTGTCGGTATGAACACTGAAGCTTTCTTT | - | - | TRBJ1-1 | TRBV28
CASIFYRGRANEKLFF | TGTGCCAGCATTTTCTACAGGGGACGGGCAAATGAAAAACTGTTTTTT | TRBD1 | - | TRBJ1-4 | TRBV2
CASSLAVLIGRTGDEQFF | TGCGCCAGCAGCTTGGCCGTGCTCATCGGGAGGACGGGCGATGAGCAGTTCTTC | TRBD2 | - | TRBJ2-1 | TRBV5-1
CASSGGQRGTEAFF | TGTGCCAGCAGTGGGGGACAGCGAGGCACTGAAGCTTTCTTT | TRBD1 | few | TRBJ1-1 | TRBV6-1
CASSYGLAGDYEQYF | TGTGCCAGCAGCTATGGACTAGCGGGGGACTACGAGCAGTACTTC | TRBD2 | - | TRBJ2-7 | TRBV5-4
CASSQISAGAYNEQFF | TGTGCCAGCAGCCAGATTTCCGCGGGAGCCTACAATGAGCAGTTCTTC | TRBD2 | - | TRBJ2-1 | TRBV28
CASRPPQEKLFF | TGTGCCAGCAGGCCCCCACAGGAAAAACTGTTTTTT | - | few | TRBJ1-4 | TRBV28
CASRLWRGPETQYF | TGTGCAAGTCGCTTATGGAGGGGGCCAGAGACCCAGTACTTC | - | few | TRBJ2-5 | TRBV12-2
CASSTLQGADTQYF | TGTGCCAGCAGTACCCTACAGGGGGCAGATACGCAGTATTTT | TRBD1 | - | TRBJ2-3 | TRBV28
CSVTGLGNEKLFF | TGCAGCGTAACCGGGTTGGGTAATGAAAAACTGTTTTTT | - | - | TRBJ1-4 | TRBV29-1
CASSAQGDSYTEAFF | TGTGCCAGCAGTGCACAGGGGGACAGTTACACTGAAGCTTTCTTT | TRBD1 | - | TRBJ1-1 | TRBV6-6
CASSIDWPGSGETQYF | TGTGCCAGTAGTATAGATTGGCCGGGGAGTGGTGAGACCCAGTACTTC | - | - | TRBJ2-5 | TRBV19
CASSFNLLAGGGETQYF | TGTGCCAGCAGCTTTAATCTCCTAGCGGGAGGTGGAGAGACCCAGTACTTC | TRBD2 | - | TRBJ2-5 | TRBV13
CASSIGTGSEQYF | TGTGCCAGTAGTATAGGAACAGGGAGCGAGCAGTACTTC | - | once | TRBJ2-7 | TRBV19
CASSLTGELETQYF | TGCGCCAGCAGCTTGACCGGGGAGCTCGAGACCCAGTACTTC | - | - | TRBJ2-5 | TRBV5-1
CASSSQGFEQYF | TGTGCCAGCAGCTCACAGGGATTCGAGCAGTACTTC | - | few | TRBJ2-7 | TRBV7-9
CASSSGLAGPYEQYF | TGTGCCAGCAGCTCGGGACTAGCGGGGCCTTACGAGCAGTACTTC | TRBD2 | - | TRBJ2-7 | TRBV7-2
CASSQGQGGEKLFF | TGCGCCAGCAGCCAAGGCCAGGGTGGTGAAAAACTGTTTTTT | - | - | TRBJ1-4 | TRBV4-3